What follows describes a single T cell receptor beta chain. These data come from a study of shared clonotypes between healthy human individuals. Deep-level assay runs were performed. This table comes from immunoSEQ multiplex PCR, and its TCRdb copy is limited to in-frame clones, with some not included. The table lists fewer than 650,000 clones, roughly four fifths of them singletons. The CDR3 consists of 15 residues. V was clipped by 3 bases and J by 1 base, with 15 bases between them. Germline V lookup: CDR1 GTSNPN, CDR2 SVGIG (reference sequence). The rearrangement links TRBV30 to TRBJ2-5; no definite D call. The TCR was taken from a woman aged 40 to 49 in good health. Some clones in this sample may be carry-over from other donors' samples. The specimen was PBMCs. This chain's CDR3 is CAWSRNPGPQETQYF. CDR3 in DNA: TGTGCCTGGAGCCGTAATCCCGGGCCCCAAGAGACCCAGTACTTC.